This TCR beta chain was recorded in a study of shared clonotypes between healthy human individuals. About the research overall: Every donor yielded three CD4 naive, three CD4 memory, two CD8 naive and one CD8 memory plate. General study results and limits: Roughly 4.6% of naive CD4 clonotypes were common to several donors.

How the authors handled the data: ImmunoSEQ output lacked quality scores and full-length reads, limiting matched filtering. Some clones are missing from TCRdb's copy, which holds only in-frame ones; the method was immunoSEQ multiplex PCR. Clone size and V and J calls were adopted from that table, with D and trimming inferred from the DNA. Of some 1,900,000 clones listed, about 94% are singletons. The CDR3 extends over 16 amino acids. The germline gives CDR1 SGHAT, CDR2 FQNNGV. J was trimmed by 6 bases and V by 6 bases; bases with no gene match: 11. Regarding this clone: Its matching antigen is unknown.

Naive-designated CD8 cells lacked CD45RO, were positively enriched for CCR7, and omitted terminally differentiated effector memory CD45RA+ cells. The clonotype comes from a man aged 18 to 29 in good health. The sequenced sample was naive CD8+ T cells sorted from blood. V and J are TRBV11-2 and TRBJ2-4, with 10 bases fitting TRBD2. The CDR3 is CASSPRASGSINIQYF. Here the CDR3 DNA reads TGTGCCAGCAGTCCCCGAGCTAGCGGGAGCATAAACATTCAGTACTTC.